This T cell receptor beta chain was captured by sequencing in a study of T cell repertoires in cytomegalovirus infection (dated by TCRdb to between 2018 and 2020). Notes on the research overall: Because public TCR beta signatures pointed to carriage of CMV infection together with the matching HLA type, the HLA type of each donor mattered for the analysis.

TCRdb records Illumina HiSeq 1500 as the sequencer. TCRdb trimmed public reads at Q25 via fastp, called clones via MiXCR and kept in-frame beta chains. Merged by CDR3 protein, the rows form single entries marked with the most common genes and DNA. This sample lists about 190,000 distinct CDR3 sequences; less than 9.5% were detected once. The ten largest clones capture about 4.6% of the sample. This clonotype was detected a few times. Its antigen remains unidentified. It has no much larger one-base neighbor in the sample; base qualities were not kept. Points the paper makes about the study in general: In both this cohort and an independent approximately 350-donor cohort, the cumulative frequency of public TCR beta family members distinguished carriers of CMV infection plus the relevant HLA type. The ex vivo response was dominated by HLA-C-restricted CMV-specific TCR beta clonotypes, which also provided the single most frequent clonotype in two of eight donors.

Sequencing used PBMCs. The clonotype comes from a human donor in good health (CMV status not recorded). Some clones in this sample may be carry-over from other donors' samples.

For the CDR3, the sequence is CSVFREGTGELFF. The nucleotide sequence is given as TGCAGCGTATTCAGGGAGGGTACCGGGGAGCTGTTTTTT. Recombination connected TRBV29-1 to TRBJ2-2; 7 bases in the middle match TRBD2. V has 6 bases trimmed and J has 5 bases trimmed; junction bases matching no gene number 6. There are 13 amino acids in the CDR3, from cysteine to phenylalanine inclusive. The CDR3 DNA has 39 bases and is translated from base 1. The germline V gene yields SQVTM for CDR1 and ANQGSEA for CDR2.